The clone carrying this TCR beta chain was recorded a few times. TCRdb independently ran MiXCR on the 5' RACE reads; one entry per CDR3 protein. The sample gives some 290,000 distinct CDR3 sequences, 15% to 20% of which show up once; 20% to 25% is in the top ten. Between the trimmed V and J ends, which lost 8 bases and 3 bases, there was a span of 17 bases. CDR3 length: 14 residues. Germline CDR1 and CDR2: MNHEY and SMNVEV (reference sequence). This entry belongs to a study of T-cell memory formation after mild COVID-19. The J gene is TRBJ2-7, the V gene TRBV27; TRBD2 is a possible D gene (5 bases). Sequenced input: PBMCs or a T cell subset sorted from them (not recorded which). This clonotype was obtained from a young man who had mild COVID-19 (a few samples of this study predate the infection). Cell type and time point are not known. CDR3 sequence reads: CASGFHGGDYEQYF. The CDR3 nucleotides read TGTGCCAGCGGATTCCACGGAGGCGACTACGAGCAGTACTTC.